This T cell receptor beta chain was documented in a study of blood T cell repertoires in COVID-19. Study-wide context: The samples span acute and convalescent COVID-19 from the United States, Italy and Spain. Nucleic acid was either cDNA or gDNA, and it came from T cells, B-cell-depleted T cells, or PBMCs.

Germline V CDR1 and CDR2: LGHDT, YNNKEL (reference sequence). V dropped 0 bases and J dropped 7 bases, with 12 bases sitting between them. The CDR3 extends over 14 amino acids. Original data processing: For nucleated cells, counts were estimated from reference gene primer amplification. Assay: immunoSEQ multiplex PCR; the TCRdb copy retains only in-frame clones and omits some. V, J and clone size are those of that table, while D and trimming were read from the DNA. The sample carries about 170,000 clones, about 89% recorded once. V usage is TRBV3-1 (or the pseudogene TRBV3-2) and J usage is TRBJ1-2, with D uncertain. This clonotype was obtained from a man in his sixties or seventies with acute or convalescent COVID-19. The sequenced material came from peripheral blood. CDR3 DNA: TGTGCCAGCAGCCAAGAATCATCCAGAGGTGGCTACACCTTC. Encoded protein: CASSQESSRGGYTF.